The 30 T cell receptor beta chains listed next were all sequenced from one sample in a study of vaccination and CD4 T cells after COVID-19. An Oncomine TCR Beta short-read assay was used to sequence the DNA from cultured CD4+ T cells. TCRdb ran MiXCR on the PCR reads and lists one entry per CDR3 protein. The sample has under 15,000 distinct CDR3 sequences, roughly 58% seen once. The treatment here: approximately nine-day PBMC culture with coronavirus spike peptide pools or control peptides (ViraFEST assay). These receptors are not linked to any known antigen. The source material was CD4+ T cells from blood, cultured in vitro. These receptors all come from a human donor who had recovered from COVID-19.

The count of this clonotype is one. The chain combines TRBV5-4 with TRBJ1-1; 7 bases match TRBD1. The length of the CDR3 is 14 residues. The germline V gene encodes CDR1 SGHNT and CDR2 YYREEE (reference sequence). The V and J ends lost 0 bases and 4 bases, in that order; junction bases with no gene match: 3. This CDR3 reads CASSLVQGVTEAFF. The DNA for the CDR3 is TGTGCCAGCAGCTTGGTTCAGGGGGTCACTGAAGCTTTCTTT.

This chain links TRBV2 with TRBJ2-7; 9 nucleotides agree with TRBD1. This CDR3 is built from 15 residues. Germline V gene sequence: CDR1 SNHLY, CDR2 FYNNEI. V shed 5 bases and J 1 base; nucleotides not matched to a gene: 6. The CDR3 is CASSKDRGRSYEQYF. The CDR3 nucleotides are TGTGCCAGCAGTAAGGACAGGGGACGTTCCTACGAGCAGTACTTC.

This clonotype was recorded once. V and J are TRBV10-2 and TRBJ2-5; D uncertain. The CDR3 sequence is 13 residues long. Germline loops: CDR1 WSHSY, CDR2 SAAADI. The V end was cut by 3 bases, the J end by 6 bases, with 11 bases between. CDR3 coding DNA: TGCGCCAGCAGTGATGGGGAAGGGCAGACCCAGTACTTC. Translated: CASSDGEGQTQYF.

The chain links TRBV7-9 to TRBJ2-3, with 10 bases that match TRBD2. Germline-derived CDR1 and CDR2 are SEHNR and FQNEAQ (reference sequence). J gave up 8 bases and V 2 bases, and 4 bases lay outside the gene matches. The CDR3 has 14 amino acids. The CDR3 spells CASSLLAGAATQYF. The CDR3 nucleotides read TGTGCCAGCAGCTTACTAGCGGGAGCGGCTACGCAGTATTTT.

This chain uses TRBV14 with TRBJ2-1; TRBD1 matches 7 bases. J lost 5 bases, V lost 3 bases, and 4 bases had no gene match. Germline V gene data show CDR1 as SGHDN and CDR2 as FVKESK. The CDR3 contains 14 residues. CDR3 sequence reads: CASSQAGTDNEQFF. The CDR3, as DNA: TGTGCCAGCAGCCAGGCCGGGACAGACAATGAGCAGTTCTTC.

This rearrangement joins TRBV6-5 to TRBJ1-3; D may be TRBD1 (5 bases). Germline CDR1 is MNHEY and CDR2 is SVGAGI. V shed 0 bases and J shed 0 bases, with 18 bases lying between them. This CDR3 is built from 19 residues. The CDR3 loop reads CASSYSEGVGVNSGNTIYF. The CDR3 DNA follows: TGTGCCAGCAGTTACTCGGAAGGGGTCGGGGTTAACTCTGGAAACACCATATATTTT.

The chain is built from TRBV20-1 and TRBJ2-1, with 8 nucleotides matching TRBD2. In germline, CDR1 is DFQATT, CDR2 SNEGSKA (reference sequence). Trimming cost V 6 bases and J 7 bases; bases outside gene matches: 20. The CDR3 runs 17 residues. CDR3 bases: TGCAGTGCATCGCGTAGCGGGACCTCCTTAAGAAGGAATGAGCAGTTCTTC. Its translation is CSASRSGTSLRRNEQFF.

The V gene is TRBV7-2, the J gene TRBJ2-7; D might be TRBD1 (6 bases). Germline assignment: CDR1 SGHTA and CDR2 FQGNSA. Trimming removed 3 bases from V and 3 bases from J, with 9 bases in between. The CDR3 totals 13 residues. CDR3 in DNA: TGTGCCAGCAGCTTCAGGGGTAACTACGAGCAGTACTTC. Its protein is CASSFRGNYEQYF. The entire variable domain, with the rest obtained from reference TRBV7-2 and TRBJ2-7, is as follows: GAGVSQSPSNKVTEKGKDVELRCDPISGHTALYWYRQSLGQGLEFLIYFQGNSAPDKSGLPSDRFSAERTGGSVSTLTIQRTQQEDSAVYLCASSFRGNYEQYFGPGTRLTVT.

V is TRBV10-3 and J is TRBJ1-6, with D possibly matching TRBD1 (5 bases). This CDR3 is built from 13 residues. Trimming took 11 bases from V and 13 from J, leaving 21 bases between them. Germline CDR1 and CDR2: ENHRY and SYGVKD. In DNA, the CDR3 is TGTGCCGTAGGTTCTGGAGATTCAGGGCCCCTCCACTTT. The encoded protein is CAVGSGDSGPLHF.

This clonotype has a single count. V usage is TRBV20-1 and J usage is TRBJ2-5; unclear D gene. V lost 6 bases and J 7 bases, leaving 18 bases between the germline ends. CDR1 is DFQATT, CDR2 SNEGSKA, per germline (reference sequence). The CDR3 sequence is 13 residues long. This CDR3 is CSALSTTVATQYF. The CDR3 DNA sequence: TGCAGTGCCCTTAGCACCACGGTAGCGACCCAGTACTTC.

The chain couples TRBV4-1 to TRBJ2-3, with TRBD2 matching over 7 bases. The CDR3 has 16 amino acids. Germline loops: CDR1 MGHRA, CDR2 YSYEKL. With 2 bases clipped from V and 3 bases from J, the junction kept 8 bases outside the gene matches. CDR3 protein: CASSQPTRGRTDTQYF. CDR3 bases: TGCGCCAGCAGCCAACCTACGCGGGGGAGGACAGATACGCAGTATTTT.

This clonotype was observed a handful of times. The chain joins TRBV30 to TRBJ2-3, with 8 nucleotides matching TRBD2. The CDR3 sequence is 15 residues long. Germline V gene lookup returns CDR1 GTSNPN and CDR2 SVGIG (reference sequence). Losses at the gene ends were 3 bases for V and 1 base for J; bases not matched to a gene: 6. CDR3 residues: CAWSHRGGRTDTQYF. In DNA, the CDR3 is TGTGCCTGGAGCCACCGGGGGGGGCGCACAGATACGCAGTATTTT.

This clonotype showed up just a few times. The chain combines TRBV7-6 with TRBJ1-1; TRBD1 aligns across 8 bases. Germline V CDR1 and CDR2: SGHVS, FNYEAQ. The CDR3 consists of 15 residues. With V trimmed by 1 base and J by 4 bases, 5 bases remained unmatched. Here the CDR3 DNA reads TGTGCCAGCAGCTTAGACAGGGGGTGGTCCACTGAAGCTTTCTTT. Translating gives CASSLDRGWSTEAFF. The full variable domain, rest sourced from reference TRBV7-6 and TRBJ1-1, is GAGVSQSPRYKVTKRGQDVALRCDPISGHVSLYWYRQALGQGPEFLTYFNYEAQQDKSGLPNDRFSAERPEGSISTLTIQRTEQRDSAMYRCASSLDRGWSTEAFFGQGTRLTVV.

The table lists this clonotype with a few counts. The V gene is TRBV20-1, the J gene TRBJ2-1; TRBD2 aligns across 7 bases. The CDR3 contains 16 residues. V dropped 0 bases and J dropped 4; count of bases not matched to a gene: 9. CDR1 and CDR2 (germline): DFQATT, SNEGSKA (reference sequence). CDR3 in DNA: TGCAGTGCTAGAGATTTGAGGAGCGGGGCATACAATGAGCAGTTCTTC. Protein sequence: CSARDLRSGAYNEQFF.

The chain combines TRBV7-9 with TRBJ1-6, with 7 bases that match TRBD1. The germline gives CDR1 SEHNR, CDR2 FQNEAQ (reference sequence). CDR3 length: 16 amino acids. V trimming: 3 bases; J trimming: 7 bases; junction bases outside the gene matches: 9. CDR3 protein: CASSFIGTVGNSPLHF. The CDR3 coding sequence is TGTGCCAGCAGCTTTATAGGGACAGTAGGAAATTCACCCCTCCACTTT.

This chain connects TRBV5-1 to TRBJ2-1, with TRBD2 matching 11 bases. This CDR3 contains 16 residues. The V gene end was trimmed by 5 bases and the J gene end by 4 bases; junction bases not matched to a gene: 8. Germline V gene lookup returns CDR1 SGHRS and CDR2 YFSETQ. CDR3 region: CASREGTSGTYNEQFF. The CDR3 DNA follows: TGCGCCAGCAGGGAAGGGACTAGCGGAACTTACAATGAGCAGTTCTTC. Variable domain in full (rest from reference TRBV5-1 and TRBJ2-1): KAGVTQTPRYLIKTRGQQVTLSCSPISGHRSVSWYQQTPGQGLQFLFEYFSETQRNKGNFPGRFSGRQFSNSRSEMNVSTLELGDSALYLCASREGTSGTYNEQFFGPGTRLTVL.

This clonotype was found a few times. V usage is TRBV10-3 and J usage is TRBJ1-6; 9 nucleotides match TRBD1. The CDR3 is 16 residues long. The germline V gene has CDR1 ENHRY and CDR2 SYGVKD. V was pared by 0 bases and J by 8 bases, with 5 bases of the junction left unmatched. The CDR3 coding sequence is TGTGCCATCAGTGAGTCTTCGACAGGGGGAGATTCACCCCTCCACTTT. Its translation is CAISESSTGGDSPLHF.

The chain recombines TRBV20-1 with TRBJ1-1; 9 bases agree with TRBD1. This CDR3 contains 16 residues. Germline lookup yields CDR1 DFQATT and CDR2 SNEGSKA (reference sequence). V shed 0 bases, J shed 1 base, and the junction held 6 bases outside the gene matches. CDR3 protein: CSARDPLTGGNTEAFF. CDR3 nucleotides: TGCAGTGCTAGAGATCCTCTGACAGGGGGGAACACTGAAGCTTTCTTT.

The genes are TRBV6-1 and TRBJ1-5; TRBD1 is a possible D gene (6 bases). Germline V lookup: CDR1 MNHNS, CDR2 SASEGT. The CDR3 is 16 amino acids. The V and J ends lost 5 bases and 6 bases respectively, with 20 bases between them. The CDR3 protein is CASSKGQTYLSQPQHF. In DNA form, the CDR3 reads TGTGCCAGCAGTAAAGGACAGACCTATCTAAGTCAGCCCCAGCATTTT.

The CDR3 sequence: CASSLKAYEQYF. The CDR3, as DNA: TGTGCCAGCAGCTTAAAGGCCTACGAGCAGTACTTC. This chain connects TRBV7-9 to TRBJ2-1, with D unresolved. The closer fit of TRBJ2-7 to the DNA end suggests the J call may be wrong. Germline CDR1 is SEHNR and CDR2 is FQNEAQ (reference sequence). The CDR3 length is 12 residues.

The rearrangement joins TRBV4-3 to TRBJ2-3, with 8 positions matching TRBD1. CDR3 length: 16 amino acids. The germline CDR1 and CDR2 sequences are LGHNA and YSLEER. With V trimmed by 0 bases and J by 8 bases, 10 bases remained unmatched. The CDR3 DNA reads TGCGCCAGCAGCCAAGATCTCCCCCAGGGGGCAGGTACGCAGTATTTT. Its translation is CASSQDLPQGAGTQYF.

V usage is TRBV5-1 and J usage is TRBJ2-3; 9 nucleotides match TRBD1. The V and J ends lost 4 bases and 2 bases, in that order; junction bases with no gene match: 8. CDR1 and CDR2 (germline): SGHRS, YFSETQ. The CDR3 totals 16 residues. The CDR3 loop is CASSAQGTGLTDTQYF. DNA of the CDR3: TGCGCCAGCAGCGCCCAAGGGACAGGGCTCACAGATACGCAGTATTTT.

The DNA of the CDR3 is TGTGCCACCAACTCAGGGGGCGCCAGGGAGACCCAGTACTTC. It yields the protein CATNSGGARETQYF. The chain recombines TRBV6-2 or TRBV6-3 with TRBJ2-5; 8 bases match TRBD1. The J segment lost 5 bases and the V segment lost 10 bases, leaving 12 bases of the junction unmatched. The CDR3 length is 14 residues. Germline CDR1 MNHEY, CDR2 SVGEGT.

CDR3 amino acids: CASSEWGRGGGVYSNQPQHF. The CDR3 DNA is TGTGCCAGCAGTGAATGGGGACGGGGTGGTGGTGTATATAGCAATCAGCCCCAGCATTTT. This sequence joins TRBV6-1 and TRBJ1-5, with a tentative D call TRBD1 (5 bases). The germline V and J ends were trimmed by 2 bases and 0 bases, with 23 bases remaining between them. The germline V gene has CDR1 MNHNS and CDR2 SASEGT. The CDR3 has 20 amino acids.

This clonotype appeared once. The chain has TRBV18 and TRBJ2-1; no clear D. The CDR3 runs 13 residues. V dropped 0 bases and J dropped 7 bases, with 7 bases sitting between them. CDR1 and CDR2 from the germline V gene are KGHSH and LQKENI. The CDR3 loop is CASSPPTWNEQFF. CDR3 in DNA: TGTGCCAGCTCACCACCGACGTGGAATGAGCAGTTCTTC. The whole variable domain, remainder taken from reference TRBV18 and TRBJ2-1, is NAGVMQNPRHLVRRRGQEARLRCSPMKGHSHVYWYRQLPEEGLKFMVYLQKENIIDESGMPKERFSAEFPKEGPSILRIQQVVRGDSAAYFCASSPPTWNEQFFGPGTRLTVL.

The CDR3 region has the DNA TGCAGTGCTAGCCCGTGGGACACTGAAGCTTTCTTT. Its protein is CSASPWDTEAFF. This rearrangement joins TRBV20-1 to TRBJ1-1; D unclear. The CDR3 has 12 residues. Trimming cost V 3 bases and J 3 bases, with 8 bases left between them. CDR1 DFQATT and CDR2 SNEGSKA come from the germline V gene (reference sequence).

The chain is built from TRBV6-4 and TRBJ1-1, with a tentative D call TRBD1 (6 bases). Trimming left V 6 bases short and J 1 base short, with 12 bases between. Germline V gene data show CDR1 as MRHNA and CDR2 as SNTAGT. The CDR3 runs 14 residues. CDR3 sequence: CASRNGTRNTEAFF. The CDR3 nucleotides read TGTGCCAGCAGGAACGGGACAAGGAACACTGAAGCTTTCTTT.

This chain links TRBV24-1 with TRBJ2-2; D ambiguous. Germline V gene sequence: CDR1 KGHDR, CDR2 SFDVKD. V dropped 3 bases and J dropped 2 bases, with 9 bases sitting between them. The CDR3 is 15 residues long. This CDR3 is CATSDLTYNTGELFF. In DNA, the CDR3 is TGTGCCACCAGTGATCTGACTTATAACACCGGGGAGCTGTTTTTT.

This chain joins TRBV28 and TRBJ2-3; 8 positions agree with TRBD1. The germline V gene encodes CDR1 MDHEN and CDR2 SYDVKM. V was clipped by 1 base and J by 1 base; unmatched bases: 4. The CDR3 runs to 16 residues. CDR3 sequence: CASSLLGTGGTDTQYF. In DNA, the CDR3 is TGTGCCAGCAGTTTATTGGGGACAGGAGGCACAGATACGCAGTATTTT.

This CDR3 reads CSARTTGTGGTGELFF. In DNA form, the CDR3 reads TGCAGTGCTAGAACAACCGGGACAGGGGGGACCGGGGAGCTGTTTTTT. The chain joins TRBV20-1 to TRBJ2-2; TRBD1 matches at 11 bases. There are 16 residues in the CDR3. Per germline, CDR1 DFQATT and CDR2 SNEGSKA (reference sequence). V lost 2 bases and J lost 5; bases outside the gene matches: 7.